The 2 T cell receptor beta chains below all came from one sample that was sequenced in a study of blood T cells in healthy people across ages. The second PCR ran roughly 6 to 12 cycles with a sample-barcoded 5' primer and J-beta primers. A single record per CDR3 protein comes from TCRdb applying MiXCR to the 5' RACE reads. The repertoire has over 950,000 distinct CDR3 sequences, around two fifths of them found once; the top ten carry around 12%. The sample consisted of blood. These receptors were taken from a man between 18 and 35 years old in good health.

This sequence joins TRBV11-2 and TRBJ2-5; D is perhaps TRBD1 or TRBD2 (5 bases each). This CDR3 comprises 15 residues. The germline gives CDR1 SGHAT, CDR2 FQNNGV. The ends were cut back, 4 bases at V and 1 base at J, with 13 bases in the middle. The CDR3 region has the DNA TGTGCCAGCAGCTCCTACGCCGGGACCCAAGAGACCCAGTACTTC. Residues: CASSSYAGTQETQYF.

This clonotype was detected many times. The J gene is TRBJ1-1, the V gene TRBV29-1; D is unclear. The CDR3 sequence is 14 residues long. Germline V gives CDR1 SQVTM, CDR2 ANQGSEA. The V gene lost 4 bases and the J gene lost 1 base, with 13 bases spanning the gap. The CDR3 nucleotides read TGCAGCGTTGTATCTAGGGTCGGGAACACTGAAGCTTTCTTT. The encoded protein is CSVVSRVGNTEAFF. Variable domain in full (rest from reference TRBV29-1 and TRBJ1-1): SAVISQKPSRDICQRGTSLTIQCQVDSQVTMMFWYRQQPGQSLTLIATANQGSEATYESGFVIDKFPISRPNLTFSTLTVSNMSPEDSSIYLCSVVSRVGNTEAFFGQGTRLTVV.